The entry below gives a single T cell receptor (beta chain) sequence along with its context. This clonotype was seen many times. The specificity of this receptor is unknown. Base qualities are not provided; no much larger clone lies one nucleotide away. This specimen belongs to a study of blood T cells in healthy people across ages (dated by TCRdb to about 2015). Regarding the research as a whole: In model experiments, template switching captured about one uniquely barcoded TCR beta cDNA molecule for every two T cells. Age-related changes in TCR beta repertoire diversity were measured in the study by deep sequencing normalized with unique cDNA molecular identifiers. Donors were grouped into four age groups: young (average about 15 years), middle-aged (39), aged (about 60) and long-lived (roughly 80). To avoid experimental bias, donors of different ages were spread randomly across the sequencing lanes. Using the same blood draw, the study looked at two additional independent replicas of 1 million unique cDNA reads for two donors, one aged 18 to 29 and the other aged 80 or older.

The full study reports these points: Because donor CMV infection status was unknown, age-related changes in expanded clonotypes were potentially confounded. As age increased, observed TCR beta diversity per million T cells dropped in a roughly linear way, and a significant reduction was already evident by age about 40. The percentage of naive T cells measured by flow cytometry correlated strongly with observed TCR beta diversity. Estimates of total diversity based on one million sequenced T cells were regarded as lower bounds and as underestimates. Compared with the aged group, the long-lived group had more naive CD4+ T cells, fewer expanded clones and increased TCR diversity, a pattern suggesting age selection. Conclusive comparison of naive and antigen-experienced compartments was prevented by the profiling of bulk unsorted PBMCs.

Donors were about 36 systemically healthy Caucasian individuals from Russia aged about 6 to 100 years. Each donor gave about 10 milliliters of peripheral blood, drawn into EDTA-treated Vacutainer tubes. Ficoll-Paque density-gradient centrifugation was used to isolate PBMCs, with at least 6.5 million per sample. Total RNA was extracted from PBMCs with Trizol reagent, with at least 6 micrograms obtained per sample. For every donor, an aliquot of PBMCs went through flow cytometry to measure the percentages of naive CD45RAhigh/CD27high T cells. The library was generated by 5' RACE. Sequenced on an Illumina HiSeq 2500. A second PCR of roughly 6 to 11 cycles was run with a J-beta primer mix and a sample-barcoded 5' primer. A template-switch 5' adaptor carrying 12 random nucleotides introduced a unique molecular identifier onto each TCR beta cDNA molecule. At least 2.5 million CDR3-containing paired-end reads were obtained from each sample. First-strand cDNA was synthesized from all RNA with the Mint cDNA synthesis kit, primed by a TRBC-specific oligonucleotide. All cDNA was treated with uracil-DNA glycosylase and then went through a first 18-cycle PCR with the universal primers M1SS and BC2_uni_R. The original pipeline was this. Each sample was normalized by randomly selecting 1 million high-quality reads, each carrying a distinct molecular identifier. Reads with shared molecular identifiers were discarded instead of being binned into consensus sequences. MiTCR, run with a Q25 quality threshold and the strictest error-elimination algorithm, handled CDR3 identification, clonotype clustering and error correction. Lower-bound total TCR beta diversity was estimated with a nonparametric unseen species model using Euler transformation. TCRdb trimmed public reads at Q25 via fastp, called clones via MiXCR and kept in-frame beta chains. Records with the same CDR3 protein are collapsed into one entry carrying the most frequent genes and DNA. These V and J calls derive from TCRdb rather than the authors' analysis. Present in this sample are some 900,000 distinct CDR3 sequences, around 46% of which were seen just once. The ten biggest clones cover 10% to 15% of the sample.

Unmatched junction bases come to 4, with V trimmed by 6 bases and J by 8 bases. The germline V gene specifies SQVTM as CDR1 and ANQGSEA as CDR2. There are 13 amino acids in the CDR3, from cysteine to phenylalanine inclusive. Only the CDR3 portion is preserved as DNA: 39 bases, with reading frame beginning at the first base. The clonotype originates from a man in his thirties or forties in good health. Material for sequencing was blood. The rearrangement combines TRBV29-1 with TRBJ1-6; 10 junctional bases match TRBD1. The CDR3 protein sequence reads: CSVAGTGDSPLHF. The sequenced DNA: TGCAGCGTCGCCGGGACAGGGGATTCACCCCTCCACTTT.